The following is a T cell receptor beta chain sequence with its context. Its specificity is not known. The data belong to a study of CXCR3-negative and CXCR3-positive naive CD8 T cells. The method, 5' RACE with UMI labels, was used to prepare the TRB cDNA libraries. With the 5' RACE reads reprocessed, TCRdb shows one record per CDR3 protein and no DNA. Seen in this sample are some 150,000 distinct CDR3 sequences; the ten most common clones hold 0.25% to 0.3%. There are 13 residues in the CDR3. CDR1 and CDR2 (germline): LGHNA, YNFKEQ. CD45RO-CCR7+CD27+CD95- was the phenotype of naive CD8+ T cells. Study-wide points: Diversity proved comparably high across both naive subsets and much lower in memory CD8+ cells. In CXCR3-positive naive cells, the TRB CDR3s were more hydrophobic than in CXCR3-negative naive cells. Memory cells differed in TRBV-TRBJ usage, but naive CXCR3-negative and CXCR3-positive cells had similar usage.

This clonotype was obtained from a human donor in good health. Some clones in this sample may be carry-over from other donors' samples. The chain is built from TRBV4-2 and TRBJ1-6; TCRdb proposes TRBD1, but this gene call is untestable without DNA. The sample taken for sequencing was naive CXCR3+ CD8+ T cells from blood. Sample subset: CD45RO-CCR7+CD27+CD95- naive CD8+ T cells expressing CXCR3 (TNR3+). The CDR3 is CASSLDRDSPLHF.